This T cell receptor beta chain was sequenced during a study of naive and memory T cell subsets. This clonotype has a count of ten or more. The antigen remains undetermined. After the first PCR, alpha and beta chain libraries were processed separately. Whole-study findings and limits: Possibly reflecting memory cells re-expressing CD45RA, a few larger clonotypes occurred in naive repertoires, especially CD8. Findings for naive and memory subsets could not be checked against ground truth. Clonotypes are single alpha or beta chains, not paired receptors.

The beta constant-region primer was an equimolar mix of two oligonucleotides covering TRBC1 and TRBC2. Nested alpha and beta constant-region primers with the SP2 primer drove four PCR rounds on ligated cDNA. Each CDR3 protein gets one entry after TCRdb re-called the UMI-ligation and nested PCR reads with MiXCR. Of roughly 97,000 distinct CDR3 sequences in the sample, about 14% were seen once. CDR1 and CDR2 from the germline V gene are SGHKS and YYEKEE (reference sequence). The CDR3 totals 14 residues. Trimming cost V 2 bases and J 3 bases, with 11 bases left between them. The V gene is TRBV5-5, the J gene TRBJ1-2; no clear D gene. Input material: naive CD8+ T cells from blood. This sequence originates from a human donor in good health. The CDR3 is CASSFSDEDYGYTF. CDR3 bases: TGTGCCAGCAGCTTCAGTGACGAGGACTATGGCTACACCTTC.